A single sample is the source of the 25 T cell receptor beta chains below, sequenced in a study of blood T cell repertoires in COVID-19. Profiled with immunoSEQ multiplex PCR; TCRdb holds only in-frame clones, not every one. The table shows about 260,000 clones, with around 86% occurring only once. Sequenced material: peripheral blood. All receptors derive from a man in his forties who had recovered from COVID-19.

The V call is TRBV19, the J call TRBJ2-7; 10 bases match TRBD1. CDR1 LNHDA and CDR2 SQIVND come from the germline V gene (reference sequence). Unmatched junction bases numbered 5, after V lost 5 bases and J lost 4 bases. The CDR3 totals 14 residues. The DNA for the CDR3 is TGTGCCAGTAGTGGGGACAGGGGACGGTACGAGCAGTACTTC. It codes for CASSGDRGRYEQYF.

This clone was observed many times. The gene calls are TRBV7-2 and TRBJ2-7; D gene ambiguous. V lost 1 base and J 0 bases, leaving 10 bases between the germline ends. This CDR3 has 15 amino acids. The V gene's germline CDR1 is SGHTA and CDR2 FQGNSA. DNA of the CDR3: TGTGCCAGCAGCTTAGAACCAAGGAGCTCCTACGAGCAGTACTTC. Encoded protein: CASSLEPRSSYEQYF.

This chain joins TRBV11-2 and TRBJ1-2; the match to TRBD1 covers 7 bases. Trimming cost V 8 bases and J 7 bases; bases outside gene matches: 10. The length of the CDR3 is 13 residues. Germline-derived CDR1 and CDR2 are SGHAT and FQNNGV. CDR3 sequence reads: CASRDRALGGYTF. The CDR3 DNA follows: TGTGCCAGCCGTGACAGGGCCCTCGGTGGCTACACCTTC.

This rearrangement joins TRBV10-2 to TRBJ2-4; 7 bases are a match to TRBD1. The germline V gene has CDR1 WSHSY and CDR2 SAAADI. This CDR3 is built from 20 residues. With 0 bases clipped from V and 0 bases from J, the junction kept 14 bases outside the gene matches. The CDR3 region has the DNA TGCGCCAGCAGTGAGTCGAGGGGGTCTGGGGGACAGCTAGCCAAAAACATTCAGTACTTC. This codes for CASSESRGSGGQLAKNIQYF.

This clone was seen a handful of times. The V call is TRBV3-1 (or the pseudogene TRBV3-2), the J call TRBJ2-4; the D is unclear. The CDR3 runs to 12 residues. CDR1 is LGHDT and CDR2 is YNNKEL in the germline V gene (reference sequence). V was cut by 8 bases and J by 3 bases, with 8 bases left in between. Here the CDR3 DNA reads TGTGCCAGCTCCGGAGTCAAAAACATTCAGTACTTC. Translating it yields CASSGVKNIQYF.

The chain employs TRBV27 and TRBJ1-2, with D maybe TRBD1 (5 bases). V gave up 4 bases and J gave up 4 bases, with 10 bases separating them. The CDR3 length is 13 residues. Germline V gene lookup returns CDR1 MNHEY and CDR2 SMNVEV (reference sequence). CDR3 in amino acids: CASSSGIFYGYTF. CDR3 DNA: TGTGCCAGCAGTTCAGGGATCTTCTATGGCTACACCTTC.

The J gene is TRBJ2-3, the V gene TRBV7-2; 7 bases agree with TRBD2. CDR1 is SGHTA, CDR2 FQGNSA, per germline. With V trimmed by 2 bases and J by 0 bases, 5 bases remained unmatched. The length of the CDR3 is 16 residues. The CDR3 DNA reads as TGTGCCAGCAGCTTACATGGGACTACTAGCACAGATACGCAGTATTTT. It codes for CASSLHGTTSTDTQYF.

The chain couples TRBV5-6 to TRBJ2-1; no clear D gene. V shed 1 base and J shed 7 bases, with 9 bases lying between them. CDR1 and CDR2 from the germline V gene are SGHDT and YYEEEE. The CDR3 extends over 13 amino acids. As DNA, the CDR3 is TGTGCCAGCAGCTTGAGTTCACGGAATGAGCAGTTCTTC. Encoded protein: CASSLSSRNEQFF.

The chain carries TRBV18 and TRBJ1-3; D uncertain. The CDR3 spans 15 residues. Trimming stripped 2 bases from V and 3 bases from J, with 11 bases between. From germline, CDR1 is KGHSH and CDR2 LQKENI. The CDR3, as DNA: TGTGCCAGCTCACCATCCACAGACCGTGGAAACACCATATATTTT. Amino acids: CASSPSTDRGNTIYF. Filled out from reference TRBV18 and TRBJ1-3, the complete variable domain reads NAGVMQNPRHLVRRRGQEARLRCSPMKGHSHVYWYRQLPEEGLKFMVYLQKENIIDESGMPKERFSAEFPKEGPSILRIQQVVRGDSAAYFCASSPSTDRGNTIYFGEGSWLTVV.

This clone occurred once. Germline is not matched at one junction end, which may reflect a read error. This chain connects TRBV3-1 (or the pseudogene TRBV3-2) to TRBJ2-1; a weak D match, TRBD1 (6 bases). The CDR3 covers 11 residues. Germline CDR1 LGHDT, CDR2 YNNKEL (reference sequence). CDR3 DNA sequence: TGTGCCAGCAGCCACGGGACACGCCCCGTCTTC. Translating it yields CASSHGTRPVF.

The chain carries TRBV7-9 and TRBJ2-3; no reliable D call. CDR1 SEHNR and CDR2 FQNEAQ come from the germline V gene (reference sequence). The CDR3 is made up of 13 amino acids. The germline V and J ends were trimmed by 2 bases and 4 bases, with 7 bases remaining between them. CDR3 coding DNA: TGTGCCAGCAGCTTAAGCCATGCAGATACGCAGTATTTT. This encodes CASSLSHADTQYF.

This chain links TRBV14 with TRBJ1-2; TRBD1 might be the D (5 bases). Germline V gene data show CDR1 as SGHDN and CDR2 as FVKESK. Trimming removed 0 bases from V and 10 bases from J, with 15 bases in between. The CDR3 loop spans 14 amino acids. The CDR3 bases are TGTGCCAGCAGCCAAGATGGCCAGGGCGGTGACTACACCTTC. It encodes CASSQDGQGGDYTF.

As DNA, the CDR3 is TGTGCCAGCCGGGACAGGCCCAGGGGCTCTGGAAACACCATATATTTT. Its protein product is CASRDRPRGSGNTIYF. This chain uses TRBV19 with TRBJ1-3, with 8 nucleotides matching TRBD1. Germline values: CDR1 LNHDA, CDR2 SQIVND (reference sequence). V shed 9 bases and J 0 bases; nucleotides not matched to a gene: 10. The CDR3 loop spans 16 amino acids.

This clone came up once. Here the CDR3 reads CASSSLAGGTYEQYF. Written as DNA, the CDR3 is TGTGCCAGCAGCTCCCTAGCGGGAGGAACCTACGAGCAGTACTTC. The chain carries TRBV7-9 and TRBJ2-7; 11 bases are shared with TRBD2. The length of the CDR3 is 15 residues. CDR1 and CDR2 from the germline V gene are SEHNR and FQNEAQ (reference sequence). V trimming: 4 bases; J trimming: 2 bases; junction bases outside the gene matches: 4.

The CDR3 DNA follows: TGTGCCAGCAGCCCTTTTTCGACAGGAGTTAATGAAAAACTGTTTTTT. It translates to CASSPFSTGVNEKLFF. The chain employs TRBV6-2 or TRBV6-3 and TRBJ1-4; tentatively, D is TRBD1 (6 bases). In germline, CDR1 is MNHEY, CDR2 SVGEGT. The CDR3 totals 16 residues. Trimming took 6 bases from V and 4 from J, leaving 18 bases between them.

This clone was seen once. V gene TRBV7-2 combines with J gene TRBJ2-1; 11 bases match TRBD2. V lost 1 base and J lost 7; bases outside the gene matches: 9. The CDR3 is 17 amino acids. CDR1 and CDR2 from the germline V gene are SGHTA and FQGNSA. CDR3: CASSLVPVAGGRNEQFF. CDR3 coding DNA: TGTGCCAGCAGCTTAGTTCCGGTAGCGGGGGGGAGAAATGAGCAGTTCTTC.

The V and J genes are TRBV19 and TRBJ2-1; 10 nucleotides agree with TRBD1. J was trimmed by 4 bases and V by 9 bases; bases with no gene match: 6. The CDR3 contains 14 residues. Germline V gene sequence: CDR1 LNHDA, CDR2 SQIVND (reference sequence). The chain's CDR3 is CASRTGGEYNEQFF. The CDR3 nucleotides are TGTGCCAGCCGGACAGGGGGAGAGTACAATGAGCAGTTCTTC. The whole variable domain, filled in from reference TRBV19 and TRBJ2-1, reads DGGITQSPKYLFRKEGQNVTLSCEQNLNHDAMYWYRQDPGQGLRLIYYSQIVNDFQKGDIAEGYSVSREKKESFPLTVTSAQKNPTAFYLCASRTGGEYNEQFFGPGTRLTVL.

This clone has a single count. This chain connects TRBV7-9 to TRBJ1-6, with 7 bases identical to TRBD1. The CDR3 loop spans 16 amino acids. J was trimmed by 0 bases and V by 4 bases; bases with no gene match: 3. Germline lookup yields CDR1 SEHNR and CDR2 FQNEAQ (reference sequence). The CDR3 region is CASSSSGGSYNSPLHF. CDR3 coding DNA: TGTGCCAGCAGCTCATCAGGGGGCTCCTATAATTCACCCCTCCACTTT.

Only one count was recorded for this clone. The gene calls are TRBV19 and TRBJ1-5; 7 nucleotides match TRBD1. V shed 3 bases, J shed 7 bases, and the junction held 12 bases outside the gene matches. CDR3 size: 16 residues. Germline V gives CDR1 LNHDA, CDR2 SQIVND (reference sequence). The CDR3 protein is CASSIKGTVKGQPQHF. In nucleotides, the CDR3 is TGTGCCAGTAGTATCAAGGGGACAGTCAAAGGGCAGCCCCAGCATTTT. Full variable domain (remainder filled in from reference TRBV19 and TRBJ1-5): DGGITQSPKYLFRKEGQNVTLSCEQNLNHDAMYWYRQDPGQGLRLIYYSQIVNDFQKGDIAEGYSVSREKKESFPLTVTSAQKNPTAFYLCASSIKGTVKGQPQHFGDGTRLSIL.

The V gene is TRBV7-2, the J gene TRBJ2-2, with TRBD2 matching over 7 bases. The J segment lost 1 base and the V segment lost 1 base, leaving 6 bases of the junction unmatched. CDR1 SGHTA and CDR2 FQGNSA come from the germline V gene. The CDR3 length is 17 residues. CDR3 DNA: TGTGCCAGCAGCTTAGGTGGTAGCGGGTTGAACACCGGGGAGCTGTTTTTT. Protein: CASSLGGSGLNTGELFF.

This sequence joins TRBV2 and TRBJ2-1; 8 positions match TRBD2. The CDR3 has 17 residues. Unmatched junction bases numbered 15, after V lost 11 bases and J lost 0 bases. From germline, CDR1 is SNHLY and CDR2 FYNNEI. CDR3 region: CAAGGGEVTYSYNEQFF. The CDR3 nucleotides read TGTGCCGCGGGGGGAGGGGAGGTAACCTACTCCTACAATGAGCAGTTCTTC. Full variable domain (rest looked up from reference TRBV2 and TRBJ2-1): EPEVTQTPSHQVTQMGQEVILRCVPISNHLYFYWYRQILGQKVEFLVSFYNNEISEKSEIFDDQFSVERPDGSNFTLKIRSTKLEDSAMYFCAAGGGEVTYSYNEQFFGPGTRLTVL.

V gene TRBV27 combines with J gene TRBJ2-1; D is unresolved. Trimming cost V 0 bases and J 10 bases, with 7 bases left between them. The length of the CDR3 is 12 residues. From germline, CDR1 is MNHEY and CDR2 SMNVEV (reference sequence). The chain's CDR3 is CASSLSYSEQFF. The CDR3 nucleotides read TGTGCCAGCAGTTTATCGTACTCAGAGCAGTTCTTC.

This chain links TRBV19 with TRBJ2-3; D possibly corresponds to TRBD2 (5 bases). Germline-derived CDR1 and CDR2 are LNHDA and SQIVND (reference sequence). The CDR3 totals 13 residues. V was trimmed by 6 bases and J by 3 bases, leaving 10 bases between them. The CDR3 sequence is CASSPGITDTQYF. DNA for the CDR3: TGTGCCAGTAGCCCGGGGATTACAGATACGCAGTATTTT.

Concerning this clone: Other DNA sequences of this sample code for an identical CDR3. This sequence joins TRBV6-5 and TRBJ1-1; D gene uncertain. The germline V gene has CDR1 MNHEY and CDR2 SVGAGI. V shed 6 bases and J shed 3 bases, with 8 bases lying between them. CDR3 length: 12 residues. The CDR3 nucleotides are TGTGCCAGCAGCCCCGTCTACACTGAAGCTTTCTTT. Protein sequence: CASSPVYTEAFF.

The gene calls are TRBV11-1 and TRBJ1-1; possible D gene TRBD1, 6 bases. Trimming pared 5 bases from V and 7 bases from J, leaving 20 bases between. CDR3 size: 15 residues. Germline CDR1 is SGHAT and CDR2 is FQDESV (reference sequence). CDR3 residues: CASSPRGQRTGEAFF. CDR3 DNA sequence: TGTGCCAGCAGCCCACGAGGACAGCGGACGGGTGAAGCTTTCTTT.